This T cell receptor (beta chain) is from a study of beta chain features in type 1 diabetes. Study observations and caveats: All four CD4+ subsets of Type 1 diabetes patients contained TCRB CDR3s that were moderately but significantly shorter.

This clone was seen a few times. Antigen unknown. Trimming left V 7 bases short and J 14 bases short, with 15 bases between. The CDR3 length is 11 residues. Germline CDR1 SNHLY, CDR2 FYNNEI. The entirety of the isolated RNA underwent reverse transcription, so expressed TCRB transcripts were sequenced. Produced via immunoSEQ multiplex PCR; TCRdb's table is partial and in-frame only. The table records about 180,000 clones, approximately 8.1% of them present only once. Sequencing was carried out using central memory CD4+ T cells from blood. The V and J genes are TRBV2 and TRBJ2-1; the D gene is possibly TRBD1 (5 bases). The receptor was derived from a man aged 18 to 30 with type 1 diabetes. DNA of the CDR3: TGTGCCAGCAACCAAGAAGGGGCGAAGTTCTTC. Amino acid sequence: CASNQEGAKFF.